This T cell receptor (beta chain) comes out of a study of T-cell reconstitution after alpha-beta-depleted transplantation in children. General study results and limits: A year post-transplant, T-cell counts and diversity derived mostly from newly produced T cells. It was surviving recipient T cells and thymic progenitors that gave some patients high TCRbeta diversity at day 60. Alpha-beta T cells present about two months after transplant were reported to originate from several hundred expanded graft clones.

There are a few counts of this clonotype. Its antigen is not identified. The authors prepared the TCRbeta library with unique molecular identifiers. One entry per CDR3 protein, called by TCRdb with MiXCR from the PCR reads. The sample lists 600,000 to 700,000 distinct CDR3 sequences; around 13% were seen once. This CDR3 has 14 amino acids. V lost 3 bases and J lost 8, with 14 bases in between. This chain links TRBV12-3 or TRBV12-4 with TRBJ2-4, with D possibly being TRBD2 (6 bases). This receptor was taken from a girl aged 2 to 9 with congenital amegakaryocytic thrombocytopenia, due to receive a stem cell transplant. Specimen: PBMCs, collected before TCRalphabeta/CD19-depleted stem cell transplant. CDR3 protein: CASSFPGVSDIQYF. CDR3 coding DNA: TGTGCCAGCAGTTTCCCGGGGGTGTCGGACATTCAGTACTTC.